These 27 T cell receptor beta chains came from one sample sequenced in a study of cytomegalovirus exposure and HLA in healthy donors. Amplification used 60 Vbeta primers and 13 Jbeta primers. Measured with immunoSEQ multiplex PCR; TCRdb has only the in-frame clones, and not every one. The sample contains 100,000 to 150,000 clones, 80% of which appear only once. Sequenced: PBMCs. The receptors originated from a female donor in good health and CMV-seronegative.

The chain carries TRBV6-4 and TRBJ2-7; D is ambiguous. Germline loops: CDR1 MRHNA, CDR2 SNTAGT. Trimming left V 6 bases short and J 6 bases short, with 3 bases between. This CDR3 contains 9 residues. This chain's CDR3 is CASSGEQYF. The CDR3 region has the DNA TGTGCCAGCAGCGGCGAGCAGTACTTC.

The chain couples TRBV7-9 to TRBJ2-4; the D is unclear. The CDR3 is made up of 16 amino acids. V was shortened by 5 bases and J by 2 bases, with 16 bases between the two germline ends. Germline lookup yields CDR1 SEHNR and CDR2 FQNEAQ (reference sequence). This CDR3 reads CASSAVRLDSKNIQYF. The CDR3 DNA follows: TGTGCCAGCAGCGCGGTACGGCTAGATTCCAAAAACATTCAGTACTTC.

This rearrangement joins TRBV30 to TRBJ1-6; D possibly corresponds to TRBD1 (5 bases). Trimming left V 5 bases short and J 9 bases short, with 17 bases between. CDR1 GTSNPN and CDR2 SVGIG come from the germline V gene (reference sequence). The CDR3 length is 14 residues. This CDR3 is CAWGRGGVPSPLHF. The CDR3 region has the DNA TGTGCCTGGGGTCGGGGGGGAGTACCTTCACCCCTCCACTTT.

The chain couples TRBV12-2 to TRBJ2-1; the D call TRBD1 from the table was never checked on the DNA. TRBV12-2 is a recognized pseudogene. The CDR3 length is 16 residues. The CDR3 sequence: CASRPGTGFFHNEQFF. The CDR3 coding sequence is TGTGCAAGTCGCCCAGGGACAGGGTTTTTTCACAATGAGCAGTTCTTC.

The chain carries TRBV6-6 and TRBJ1-6, with D possibly being TRBD1 (5 bases). There are 15 residues in the CDR3. V was clipped by 3 bases and J by 7 bases, with 13 bases between them. In germline, CDR1 is MNHNY, CDR2 SVGAGI (reference sequence). CDR3: CASSYEQGSNSPLHF. In DNA, the CDR3 is TGTGCCAGCAGTTATGAGCAGGGATCCAATTCACCCCTCCACTTT.

This clone turned up a few times. The chain is built from TRBV6-4 and TRBJ2-1, with 9 bases fitting TRBD1. Trimming took 2 bases from V and 5 from J; bases not matched to a gene: 4. This CDR3 contains 15 residues. Germline CDR1 and CDR2: MRHNA and SNTAGT. CDR3 loop: CASSDGGQGHNEQFF. For the CDR3, the DNA is TGTGCCAGCAGTGACGGCGGACAGGGGCACAATGAGCAGTTCTTC.

J is TRBJ1-6 and V is TRBV6-5, with 7 nucleotides matching TRBD1. This CDR3 contains 16 residues. CDR1 is MNHEY and CDR2 is SVGAGI in the germline V gene. The junction had 3 bases not matched to a gene; V was cut back by 4 bases and J by 0 bases. CDR3 DNA sequence: TGTGCCAGCAGTTCGGACAGGCGCTCCTATAATTCACCCCTCCACTTT. It encodes CASSSDRRSYNSPLHF.

A single count supports this clone. The chain combines TRBV5-1 with TRBJ1-2; D remains ambiguous. Germline values: CDR1 SGHRS, CDR2 YFSETQ. The V and J ends lost 0 bases and 7 bases respectively, with 16 bases between them. The length of the CDR3 is 15 residues. The CDR3 loop is CASSLAGEGSGGYTF. Written as DNA, the CDR3 is TGCGCCAGCAGCTTGGCCGGGGAAGGCTCGGGTGGCTACACCTTC.

The chain has TRBV28 and TRBJ2-5, with TRBD2 matching over 11 bases. With 6 bases clipped from V and 2 bases from J, the junction kept 2 bases outside the gene matches. Looked up from germline, CDR1 is MDHEN and CDR2 is SYDVKM. This CDR3 has 14 residues. The CDR3 DNA sequence: TGTGCCAGCAGGAGGACTAGCGGGCAAGAGACCCAGTACTTC. It translates to CASRRTSGQETQYF.

This chain links TRBV30 with TRBJ2-7; maybe TRBD2 (5 bases). The germline gives CDR1 GTSNPN, CDR2 SVGIG (reference sequence). The CDR3 length is 16 residues. The V and J ends lost 0 bases and 3 bases respectively, with 18 bases between them. The CDR3 DNA reads as TGTGCCTGGAGTGTACCCGGGCTGAGGAGGATCTACGAGCAGTACTTC. Translated: CAWSVPGLRRIYEQYF.

This clone was detected only a few times. The chain couples TRBV19 to TRBJ2-1; TRBD2 matches 11 bases. This CDR3 has 16 amino acids. The V segment lost 4 bases and the J segment 7 bases; nucleotides outside the gene matches: 9. Germline-derived CDR1 and CDR2 are LNHDA and SQIVND (reference sequence). The CDR3 DNA is TGTGCCAGTAGTACTTTACCGAGACTAGCGGGGAATGAGCAGTTCTTC. It encodes CASSTLPRLAGNEQFF.

The CDR3: CASSQRTGSTYNEQFF. The CDR3 DNA reads as TGCGCCAGCAGCCAACGGACAGGGTCGACCTACAATGAGCAGTTCTTC. The V call is TRBV4-1, the J call TRBJ2-1; TRBD1 agrees at 8 bases. The CDR3 has 16 residues. V trimming: 2 bases; J trimming: 2 bases; junction bases outside the gene matches: 5. Germline V gene sequence: CDR1 MGHRA, CDR2 YSYEKL.

Comment on this clone: The junction shows a germline mismatch at one end, possibly a read error. The chain is built from TRBV7-8 and TRBJ2-3; TRBD2 aligns across 11 bases. The germline V gene encodes CDR1 SGHVS and CDR2 FQNEAQ. There are 16 residues in the CDR3. CDR3 sequence: CASSLRTSGSKDTQYF. The CDR3, as DNA: TGTGCCAGCAGCTTACGAACTAGCGGGAGCAAAGATACGCAGTATTTT.

The CDR3: CASSKREHYGYTF. Here the CDR3 DNA reads TGTGCCAGCTCTAAAAGGGAGCACTATGGCTACACCTTC. The rearrangement links TRBV18 to TRBJ1-2; D unresolved. Trimming took 6 bases from V and 3 from J, leaving 11 bases between them. CDR3 length: 13 residues. Germline CDR1 and CDR2: KGHSH and LQKENI.

The chain employs TRBV29-1 and TRBJ1-4, with no clear D. With 5 bases removed from V and 5 bases from J, the gap between germline ends came to 9 bases. Germline V lookup: CDR1 SQVTM, CDR2 ANQGSEA. The CDR3 is 12 residues long. CDR3: CSVLSGNEKLFF. CDR3 DNA: TGCAGCGTTTTATCCGGGAATGAAAAACTGTTTTTT.

The chain recombines TRBV11-2 with TRBJ2-5, with TRBD2 identical over 7 bases. CDR1 and CDR2 (germline): SGHAT, FQNNGV. The trim removed 3 bases at V and 5 bases at J, leaving 12 bases unmatched. CDR3 length equals 16 residues. The CDR3 here is CASSFGSGGLTETQYF. CDR3 nucleotide sequence: TGTGCCAGCAGCTTTGGCTCGGGGGGATTGACCGAGACCCAGTACTTC. The variable domain in full, completed from reference TRBV11-2 and TRBJ2-5, reads EAGVAQSPRYKIIEKRQSVAFWCNPISGHATLYWYQQILGQGPKLLIQFQNNGVVDDSQLPKDRFSAERLKGVDSTLKIQPAKLEDSAVYLCASSFGSGGLTETQYFGPGTRLLVL.

The V call is TRBV6-1, the J call TRBJ2-3; 9 bases map to TRBD1. V shed 5 bases, J shed 0 bases, and the junction held 3 bases outside the gene matches. Germline CDR1 reads MNHNS; CDR2 reads SASEGT. CDR3 length: 15 residues. As DNA, the CDR3 is TGTGCCAGCAGTCTGGGACAGGGCAGCACAGATACGCAGTATTTT. Protein: CASSLGQGSTDTQYF.

Concerning this clone itself: The same CDR3 arises from other DNA sequences in this sample as well. The chain has TRBV30 and TRBJ2-1; a possible D gene is TRBD2 (6 bases). The CDR3 sequence is 15 residues long. The V and J ends lost 2 bases and 2 bases respectively, with 13 bases between them. Germline V CDR1 and CDR2: GTSNPN, SVGIG (reference sequence). DNA for the CDR3: TGTGCCTGGAGTCCTAAGGCGGGGCCCTACAATGAGCAGTTCTTC. Residues: CAWSPKAGPYNEQFF.

This clone has more than one count but fewer than ten. The chain joins TRBV6-5 to TRBJ2-1, with D tentatively TRBD2 (6 bases). This CDR3 contains 14 residues. Trimming cost V 6 bases and J 10 bases, with 19 bases left between them. Per the germline V gene, CDR1 is MNHEY and CDR2 is SVGAGI. The chain's CDR3 is CASSPPAGRGEQFF. The CDR3 DNA sequence: TGTGCCAGCAGCCCCCCCGCGGGCCGGGGGGAGCAGTTCTTC.

This chain connects TRBV10-3 to TRBJ1-2; 9 bases map to TRBD1. Trimming at V came to 3 bases and at J to 11 bases, leaving 10 bases not matched to a gene. CDR1 is ENHRY, CDR2 SYGVKD, per germline. The CDR3 consists of 14 residues. CDR3 protein: CAISEPGQGTSYTF. For the CDR3, the DNA is TGTGCCATCAGTGAACCCGGACAGGGGACATCTTACACCTTC.

The chain links TRBV6-1 to TRBJ2-7; TRBD1 matches 7 bases. This CDR3 has 14 amino acids. After removal of 6 bases from V and 0 bases from J, the junction contained 5 bases not matched to a gene. Germline V gene data show CDR1 as MNHNS and CDR2 as SASEGT. The CDR3 DNA reads TGTGCCAGCAGCTTACAGGGGCCCTCCTACGAGCAGTACTTC. It is translated as CASSLQGPSYEQYF.

The rearrangement uses TRBV19 and TRBJ1-5, with D uncertain. Germline loops: CDR1 LNHDA, CDR2 SQIVND (reference sequence). The CDR3 has 14 residues. V dropped 8 bases and J dropped 5 bases, with 16 bases sitting between them. The CDR3 here is CASGGSGTHQPQHF. As DNA, the CDR3 is TGTGCCAGTGGTGGGTCGGGAACACATCAGCCCCAGCATTTT.

This chain links TRBV27 with TRBJ2-5, with TRBD1 matching 10 bases. The CDR3 extends over 18 amino acids. Germline lookup yields CDR1 MNHEY and CDR2 SMNVEV (reference sequence). The J segment lost 3 bases and the V segment lost 4 bases, leaving 14 bases of the junction unmatched. The CDR3 nucleotides are TGTGCCAGCAGTTATAACCGGGACAGGGGACTAGTTAAAGAGACCCAGTACTTC. Amino acids: CASSYNRDRGLVKETQYF.

The chain links TRBV7-9 to TRBJ2-3; TRBD2 is a possible D gene (5 bases). Germline CDR1 and CDR2: SEHNR and FQNEAQ (reference sequence). V lost 3 bases, J lost 5 bases, and 12 bases lay in between. There are 14 residues in the CDR3. For the CDR3, the DNA is TGTGCCAGCAGCTTCGAGGGAATGAGAGATACGCAGTATTTT. Its protein product is CASSFEGMRDTQYF.

This clone was found once. The chain joins TRBV11-3 to TRBJ2-1; the match to TRBD2 covers 16 bases. Germline V CDR1 and CDR2: SGHNT, YENEEA. This CDR3 spans 15 amino acids. Trimming at V came to 5 bases and at J to 7 bases, leaving 2 bases not matched to a gene. The CDR3, as DNA: TGTGCCAGCAGCGTGGGACTAGCGGGAGGGAATGAGCAGTTCTTC. This sequence encodes CASSVGLAGGNEQFF.

The chain has TRBV19 and TRBJ1-1, with 10 bases aligning to TRBD1. CDR3 length equals 12 residues. Germline-derived CDR1 and CDR2 are LNHDA and SQIVND (reference sequence). J was trimmed by 8 bases and V by 6 bases; bases with no gene match: 3. CDR3 coding DNA: TGTGCCAGTAGGGGGGACAGGGGCGAAGCTTTCTTT. This translates into CASRGDRGEAFF.

This clone is a singleton in its sample. The chain employs TRBV6-5 and TRBJ1-3; D perhaps matches TRBD1 (6 bases). The V gene lost 8 bases and the J gene lost 0 bases, with 11 bases spanning the gap. Germline V gene sequence: CDR1 MNHEY, CDR2 SVGAGI. The CDR3 loop spans 14 amino acids. This CDR3 reads CASSRGISGNTIYF. The CDR3 coding sequence is TGTGCCAGCTCGAGGGGGATCTCTGGAAACACCATATATTTT.